The 22 T cell receptor beta chains below come from one sample, sequenced in a study of blood T cell repertoires in COVID-19. Assay used: immunoSEQ multiplex PCR; TCRdb lists only in-frame clones, some missing. The table shows some 200,000 clones, with 81% occurring only once. Sequencing was performed on PBMCs or T cells enriched from blood (not recorded which). Source of these receptors: a woman between 50 and 59 years old with acute COVID-19.

The chain has TRBV18 and TRBJ2-4, with D hard to call. The ends were cut back, 6 bases at V and 8 bases at J, with 14 bases in the middle. The CDR3 is made up of 13 amino acids. CDR1 and CDR2 (germline): KGHSH, LQKENI. The CDR3 here is CASSPSEVDIQYF. The CDR3 DNA reads as TGTGCCAGCTCCCCGTCCGAAGTAGACATTCAGTACTTC.

V usage is TRBV28 and J usage is TRBJ2-7; the D gene is possibly TRBD1 (6 bases). Germline values: CDR1 MDHEN, CDR2 SYDVKM. CDR3 size: 13 residues. Between the trimmed V and J ends, which lost 6 bases and 2 bases, there was a span of 11 bases. This CDR3 is CASRTTGTYEQYF. The CDR3 region has the DNA TGTGCCAGCAGAACCACAGGGACCTACGAGCAGTACTTC.

A single count supports this clone. Mismatch with germline at one junction end may stem from a read error. V gene TRBV6-5 combines with J gene TRBJ2-3, with 12 bases identical to TRBD2. This CDR3 is 15 amino acids long. Germline CDR1 is MNHEY and CDR2 is SVGAGI. DNA for the CDR3: TGTGCCAGCAGCTACTCTAGCGGGGGGGAAGGGCCGCAGTATTTT. Protein sequence: CASSYSSGGEGPQYF.

The V call is TRBV10-1, the J call TRBJ2-7; 12 nucleotides line up with TRBD2. The CDR3 runs to 14 residues. J gave up 6 bases and V 10 bases, and 10 bases lay outside the gene matches. Germline CDR1 is WNHNN and CDR2 is SYGVQD (reference sequence). The CDR3 protein is CAKTRLAGASEQYF. The CDR3 DNA reads TGCGCCAAAACCCGACTAGCGGGAGCTAGCGAGCAGTACTTC.

This chain links TRBV6-5 with TRBJ1-2; D is undetermined. The CDR3 is 13 residues long. In germline, CDR1 is MNHEY, CDR2 SVGAGI. V gave up 6 bases and J gave up 1 base, with 9 bases separating them. The CDR3 DNA sequence: TGTGCCAGCAGGATGGGCCTTAACTATGGCTACACCTTC. This sequence encodes CASRMGLNYGYTF.

The V call is TRBV5-5, the J call TRBJ2-7, with D perhaps matching TRBD2 (5 bases). From germline, CDR1 is SGHKS and CDR2 YYEKEE (reference sequence). The CDR3 sequence is 15 residues long. The germline V and J ends were trimmed by 0 bases and 0 bases, with 10 bases remaining between them. In DNA form, the CDR3 reads TGTGCCAGCAGCTTGGCGACGGGGATCTCCTACGAGCAGTACTTC. Residues: CASSLATGISYEQYF.

The V call is TRBV11-3, the J call TRBJ1-6; 8 positions agree with TRBD1. The CDR3 covers 17 residues. V lost 5 bases, J lost 7 bases, and 13 bases stayed unmatched. In germline, CDR1 is SGHNT, CDR2 YENEEA. This CDR3 reads CASSETPGQGGNSPLHF. CDR3 coding DNA: TGTGCCAGCAGCGAAACACCTGGACAGGGCGGCAATTCACCCCTCCACTTT.

J is TRBJ2-1 and V is TRBV18, with a possible D match to TRBD1 (5 bases). This CDR3 is 12 amino acids long. The germline V gene has CDR1 KGHSH and CDR2 LQKENI. Deletions cut 8 bases from V and 6 bases from J, with 11 bases between. The CDR3 region has the DNA TGTGCCAGCCATGGGCAGGGCAATGAGCAGTTCTTC. Translation gives CASHGQGNEQFF.

This clone was picked up a small number of times. The chain employs TRBV30 and TRBJ2-7; no firm D call. Germline CDR1 reads GTSNPN; CDR2 reads SVGIG (reference sequence). Trimming stripped 3 bases from V and 3 bases from J, with 9 bases between. This CDR3 contains 12 residues. The CDR3 here is CAWRLLHYEQYF. CDR3 DNA sequence: TGTGCCTGGAGATTACTCCACTACGAGCAGTACTTC.

The chain joins TRBV2 to TRBJ2-1, with TRBD2 as a possible D gene (7 bases). CDR1 and CDR2 (germline): SNHLY, FYNNEI. Deletions cut 2 bases from V and 7 bases from J, with 27 bases between. The CDR3 covers 19 residues. CDR3 bases: TGTGCCAGCAGTGAAAGTGCGGGAAGGGGGAGGGCGGTTCTAAATGAGCAGTTCTTC. Protein product: CASSESAGRGRAVLNEQFF.

V and J are TRBV18 and TRBJ2-7, with D perhaps TRBD1 (5 bases). The CDR3 consists of 15 residues. Germline CDR1 and CDR2: KGHSH and LQKENI. V was trimmed by 1 base and J by 3 bases, leaving 13 bases between them. The CDR3 DNA follows: TGTGCCAGCTCACCACGGCAGGGCCCTATCTACGAGCAGTACTTC. Encoded protein: CASSPRQGPIYEQYF.

The chain links TRBV29-1 to TRBJ2-3; 8 bases line up with TRBD1. Trimming at V came to 7 bases and at J to 1 base, leaving 7 bases not matched to a gene. Germline assignment: CDR1 SQVTM and CDR2 ANQGSEA. This CDR3 is 14 amino acids long. This CDR3 reads CSAGQGSGTDTQYF. DNA for the CDR3: TGCAGCGCCGGACAGGGTTCGGGCACAGATACGCAGTATTTT.

This clone was found a few times. The chain is built from TRBV2 and TRBJ2-6, with 7 bases identical to TRBD1. CDR1 and CDR2 from the germline V gene are SNHLY and FYNNEI. This CDR3 spans 16 amino acids. Trimming at V came to 8 bases and at J to 0 bases, leaving 7 bases not matched to a gene. The CDR3 region has the DNA TGTGCCAGCTCTAGGGACAGCCTCTCTGGGGCCAACGTCCTGACTTTC. Its translation: CASSRDSLSGANVLTF.

V is TRBV18 and J is TRBJ1-3; 8 positions agree with TRBD1. Germline lookup yields CDR1 KGHSH and CDR2 LQKENI. V dropped 2 bases and J dropped 8; count of bases not matched to a gene: 5. This CDR3 spans 14 amino acids. This chain's CDR3 is CASSPSTGGDTIYF. The CDR3 bases are TGTGCCAGCTCACCAAGTACAGGGGGAGACACCATATATTTT.

V is TRBV4-1 and J is TRBJ2-5; TRBD2 is a possible D gene (5 bases). V was cut by 3 bases and J by 4 bases, with 12 bases left in between. The CDR3 extends over 14 amino acids. CDR1 and CDR2 from the germline V gene are MGHRA and YSYEKL. This chain's CDR3 is CASSHLAGPETQYF. In DNA, the CDR3 is TGCGCCAGCAGCCACCTCGCGGGTCCAGAGACCCAGTACTTC.

The V and J genes are TRBV7-9 and TRBJ2-1; TRBD2 might be the D (5 bases). The CDR3 is 13 residues long. V lost 1 base, J lost 12 bases, and 13 bases lay in between. Germline loops: CDR1 SEHNR, CDR2 FQNEAQ (reference sequence). CDR3 region: CASSLDPTRGQFF. Written as DNA, the CDR3 is TGTGCCAGCAGCTTAGATCCTACCCGGGGGCAGTTCTTC.

The V call is TRBV5-8, the J call TRBJ1-2, with D hard to call. CDR3 length equals 13 residues. Germline V lookup: CDR1 SGHTS, CDR2 YDEGEE. Trimming removed 1 base at V and 8 bases at J, with 12 bases between. DNA of the CDR3: TGTGCCAGCAGCTTGACTCGGGGTGGAGGCTACACCTTC. This sequence encodes CASSLTRGGGYTF.

A few counts support this clone. The CDR3: CATSDFRTGLGQFF. The CDR3 DNA reads TGTGCCACCAGTGATTTCAGGACAGGGTTGGGACAGTTCTTC. V is TRBV24-1 and J is TRBJ2-1, with 8 bases fitting TRBD1. CDR1 is KGHDR and CDR2 is SFDVKD in the germline V gene. CDR3 size: 14 residues. The trim removed 1 base at V and 13 bases at J, leaving 8 bases unmatched.

The chain is built from TRBV5-1 and TRBJ2-1; tentatively, D is TRBD2 (5 bases). Germline CDR1 SGHRS, CDR2 YFSETQ. The CDR3 extends over 17 amino acids. V was pared by 0 bases and J by 0 bases, with 13 bases between. The CDR3 spells CASSLGGLAFSYNEQFF. The CDR3 DNA sequence: TGCGCCAGCAGCTTGGGAGGGTTAGCGTTCTCCTACAATGAGCAGTTCTTC.

The chain links TRBV18 to TRBJ2-7; D not certain. The germline V and J ends were trimmed by 2 bases and 2 bases, with 7 bases remaining between them. The CDR3 has 13 residues. Germline V lookup: CDR1 KGHSH, CDR2 LQKENI. CDR3 nucleotides: TGTGCCAGCTCACCAGGGCCCCCCTACGAGCAGTACTTC. This gives the protein CASSPGPPYEQYF.

CDR3 loop: CASSSTVEQYF. The CDR3 nucleotides are TGTGCCAGCAGCTCTACGGTCGAGCAGTACTTC. The chain is built from TRBV5-6 and TRBJ2-7, with D uncertain. This CDR3 region has 11 residues. V dropped 3 bases and J dropped 6 bases, with 7 bases sitting between them. Looked up from germline, CDR1 is SGHDT and CDR2 is YYEEEE.

This chain joins TRBV7-2 and TRBJ1-4; TRBD1 agrees at 7 bases. The length of the CDR3 is 15 residues. Trimming cost V 4 bases and J 5 bases; bases outside gene matches: 7. Germline-derived CDR1 and CDR2 are SGHTA and FQGNSA. The CDR3 protein is CASSSNRGGNEKLFF. In nucleotides, the CDR3 is TGTGCCAGCAGCTCAAACAGGGGTGGAAATGAAAAACTGTTTTTT.